The 14 T cell receptor beta chains presented below share a single source sample, sequenced in a study of T cell responses to AZD1222 COVID-19 vaccine. Assay used: immunoSEQ multiplex PCR; TCRdb lists only in-frame clones, some missing. The sample carries about 140,000 clones, around 93% recorded once. Material: peripheral blood, obtained on day 0 of AZD1222 vaccination. The receptors here all came from an adult in good health.

The J gene is TRBJ2-1, the V gene TRBV5-1, with 9 nucleotides matching TRBD1. The germline CDR1 and CDR2 sequences are SGHRS and YFSETQ. V gave up 3 bases and J gave up 9 bases; unmatched junction bases: 1. The CDR3 sequence is 12 residues long. This CDR3 is CASSSQGAEQFF. The CDR3 DNA follows: TGCGCCAGCAGCTCACAGGGGGCTGAGCAGTTCTTC.

The V call is TRBV5-5, the J call TRBJ2-1; D is unresolved. The germline gives CDR1 SGHKS, CDR2 YYEKEE (reference sequence). There are 14 residues in the CDR3. Trimming left V 3 bases short and J 7 bases short, with 14 bases between. The CDR3 region has the DNA TGTGCCAGCAGCTCAAGACTGCTGGGGAATGAGCAGTTCTTC. Translating it yields CASSSRLLGNEQFF.

Concerning this clone: This sample includes further DNA sequences coding for the same CDR3. This chain links TRBV4-2 with TRBJ2-5; D is ambiguous. Trimming removed 2 bases at V and 3 bases at J, with 7 bases between. CDR1 is LGHNA and CDR2 is YNFKEQ in the germline V gene. This CDR3 has 13 residues. The CDR3: CASSQPSEETQYF. The CDR3 DNA reads TGTGCCAGCAGCCAACCATCAGAAGAGACCCAGTACTTC.

The chain joins TRBV6-6 to TRBJ1-1; TRBD1 might be the D (5 bases). The germline V and J ends were trimmed by 5 bases and 3 bases, with 16 bases remaining between them. Germline V gene data show CDR1 as MNHNY and CDR2 as SVGAGI (reference sequence). This CDR3 has 15 residues. CDR3 sequence: CASSPPGRLDTEAFF. The CDR3 region has the DNA TGTGCCAGCAGTCCCCCGGGGCGGTTGGACACTGAAGCTTTCTTT.

The J gene is TRBJ1-1, the V gene TRBV14; maybe TRBD1 (5 bases). The V and J ends lost 1 base and 4 bases respectively, with 7 bases between them. The CDR3 covers 13 residues. Germline V gene sequence: CDR1 SGHDN, CDR2 FVKESK. The CDR3 DNA follows: TGTGCCAGCAGCCAAGGAGGGGCCACTGAAGCTTTCTTT. Protein: CASSQGGATEAFF.

Written as DNA, the CDR3 is TGCGCCAGCAGTCGCACCGGGACAGACAATCAGCCCCAGCATTTT. This gives the protein CASSRTGTDNQPQHF. The chain carries TRBV23-1 and TRBJ1-5; 7 nucleotides agree with TRBD1. TRBV23-1 is an open reading frame whose function is uncertain. The trim removed 4 bases at V and 3 bases at J, leaving 6 bases unmatched. The CDR3 extends over 15 amino acids.

The chain links TRBV29-1 to TRBJ2-3, with a weak D call TRBD2 (5 bases). The CDR3 is 15 residues long. CDR1 and CDR2 (germline): SQVTM, ANQGSEA. The germline V and J ends were trimmed by 3 bases and 1 base, with 14 bases remaining between them. CDR3 in DNA: TGCAGCGTTGAGTCTAGCTCTTCGGGCACAGATACGCAGTATTTT. It codes for CSVESSSSGTDTQYF.

The CDR3 spells CASSVGISGLQETQYF. CDR3 sequence (DNA): TGTGCCAGCAGCGTAGGGATCTCGGGGCTCCAAGAGACCCAGTACTTC. This chain links TRBV9 with TRBJ2-5; D assignment may be TRBD1 or TRBD2 (5 bases each). From germline, CDR1 is SGDLS and CDR2 YYNGEE. V was pared by 0 bases and J by 1 base, with 13 bases between. The CDR3 length is 16 residues.

In DNA form, the CDR3 reads TGTGCCAGCAGCACCGGGACAGGGCATAGCTACACCTTC. Protein sequence: CASSTGTGHSYTF. V is TRBV6-2 or TRBV6-3 and J is TRBJ1-2; 9 bases line up with TRBD1. V gave up 6 bases and J gave up 9 bases; unmatched junction bases: 8. Germline V CDR1 and CDR2: MNHEY, SVGEGT. The CDR3 consists of 13 residues.

The gene calls are TRBV7-3 and TRBJ1-2; perhaps TRBD1 as D (5 bases). Germline V CDR1 and CDR2: SGHTA, FQGTGA. The length of the CDR3 is 13 residues. Trimming removed 2 bases at V and 8 bases at J, with 12 bases between. DNA for the CDR3: TGTGCCAGCAGCTTAGGGACGGACTCCGGCTACACCTTC. Encoded protein: CASSLGTDSGYTF.

The chain employs TRBV29-1 and TRBJ1-1, with D maybe TRBD1 (5 bases). Between the trimmed V and J ends, which lost 5 bases and 4 bases, there was a span of 20 bases. Germline CDR1 is SQVTM and CDR2 is ANQGSEA. The CDR3 sequence is 15 residues long. CDR3 loop: CSVYQPLRRGTEAFF. Written as DNA, the CDR3 is TGCAGCGTTTACCAACCGTTACGGAGGGGCACTGAAGCTTTCTTT.

The rearrangement links TRBV7-2 to TRBJ2-7, with 14 positions matching TRBD2. Per the germline V gene, CDR1 is SGHTA and CDR2 is FQGNSA. V was clipped by 2 bases and J by 5 bases; unmatched bases: 2. The CDR3 is made up of 15 amino acids. Here the CDR3 reads CASSLRLAGGNEQYF. As DNA, the CDR3 is TGTGCCAGCAGCTTACGACTAGCGGGGGGGAACGAGCAGTACTTC. The whole variable domain, filled in from reference TRBV7-2 and TRBJ2-7, reads GAGVSQSPSNKVTEKGKDVELRCDPISGHTALYWYRQSLGQGLEFLIYFQGNSAPDKSGLPSDRFSAERTGGSVSTLTIQRTQQEDSAVYLCASSLRLAGGNEQYFGPGTRLTVT.

The genes are TRBV7-6 and TRBJ2-6, with D unresolved. The V end lost 5 bases, the J end lost 0 bases, and 17 bases lay between the germline ends. This CDR3 region has 18 residues. Germline V lookup: CDR1 SGHVS, CDR2 FNYEAQ. CDR3 in DNA: TGTGCCAGCAGCCTGCTACAGCGATCTTACTCTGGGGCCAACGTCCTGACTTTC. Amino acid sequence: CASSLLQRSYSGANVLTF.

The chain employs TRBV7-3 and TRBJ2-7; 10 bases are shared with TRBD1. Trimming cost V 1 base and J 6 bases; bases outside gene matches: 6. CDR1 is SGHTA and CDR2 is FQGTGA in the germline V gene. The CDR3 extends over 15 amino acids. The CDR3 DNA follows: TGTGCCAGCAGCTTAAGCCCGGGACAGGGGACCGAGCAGTACTTC. This encodes CASSLSPGQGTEQYF.